This T cell receptor (beta chain) was recorded in a study of blood T cell repertoires in COVID-19. CDR3 length: 13 residues. Germline trimming cut 5 bases from V and 5 bases from J; bases unmatched to any gene: 6. Per the germline V gene, CDR1 is PRHDT and CDR2 is FYEKMQ (reference sequence). Assay used: immunoSEQ multiplex PCR; TCRdb lists only in-frame clones, some missing. Here the sample spans tens of thousands of clones, around 90% being singletons. This sequence was found in a man aged 55 to 70 with acute or convalescent COVID-19. The material sequenced was peripheral blood. J is TRBJ2-7 and V is TRBV13, with 7 bases fitting TRBD1. The CDR3 bases are TGTGCCAGCAGCCTCCGACAGGGAGACGAGCAGTACTTC. This codes for CASSLRQGDEQYF.